The next 15 T cell receptor beta chains were all read from a single sample in a study of shared clonotypes between healthy human individuals (dated by TCRdb to 2018 to 2021). The method was the immunoSEQ multiplex PCR assay. As stored in TCRdb, this immuneACCESS dataset retains in-frame rearrangements with V and J assigned. A fraction of the clones does not appear; measured against another copy, unresolved V genes explain less than half of the discrepancy, and the remainder lacks a known reason. In this sample the table shows 950,000 to 1,300,000 clones, 65% to 80% of which occur a single time. Clones ranked in the top ten supply 1.4% to 1.5% of the sample. The sequenced material came from memory CD4+ T cells sorted from blood. The cell subset or site label here, explained by the study, means: CD45RA-negative fraction. All receptors come from a man between 18 and 29 years old in good health.

The rearrangement joins TRBV15 to TRBJ2-1; 8 nucleotides align to TRBD2. Looked up from germline, CDR1 is LNHNV and CDR2 is YYDKDF (reference sequence). This CDR3 is built from 15 residues. With 0 bases clipped from V and 5 bases from J, the junction kept 3 bases outside the gene matches. This chain's CDR3 is CATSRDGTRNNEQFF. The CDR3 nucleotides read TGTGCCACCAGCAGAGACGGGACTAGAAACAATGAGCAGTTCTTC.

The chain uses TRBV5-3 and TRBJ2-7, with a weak D call TRBD1 (6 bases). TRBV5-3 is marked as an open reading frame, function uncertain. This CDR3 comprises 15 residues. With 4 bases removed from V and 3 bases from J, the gap between germline ends came to 17 bases. Here the CDR3 DNA reads TGTGCCAGAAGCCGACCTAGGGGGAACGGCTACGAGCAGTACTTC. Amino acids: CARSRPRGNGYEQYF.

The J gene is TRBJ2-1, the V gene TRBV19; D gene ambiguous. The CDR3 has 14 residues. Looked up from germline, CDR1 is LNHDA and CDR2 is SQIVND (reference sequence). Trimming took 3 bases from V and 3 from J, leaving 9 bases between them. CDR3 bases: TGTGCCAGTAGTATGTCCGATGTCTACAATGAGCAGTTCTTC. Translated: CASSMSDVYNEQFF.

Only a few counts were recorded for this clone. The J gene is TRBJ1-2, the V gene TRBV5-1, with D unresolved. Germline-derived CDR1 and CDR2 are SGHRS and YFSETQ. Trimming cost V 0 bases and J 8 bases, with 11 bases left between them. The CDR3 is 13 residues long. CDR3 in DNA: TGCGCCAGCAGCTTGGACCCGATGGGAGGCTACACCTTC. Translating gives CASSLDPMGGYTF.

This chain joins TRBV7-2 and TRBJ2-3, with D tentatively TRBD2 (5 bases). The germline V gene has CDR1 SGHTA and CDR2 FQGNSA. V was clipped by 5 bases and J by 6 bases, with 6 bases between them. CDR3 length: 11 amino acids. The CDR3 spells CASSRRDTQYF. The CDR3 coding sequence is TGTGCCAGCAGCCGGAGGGATACGCAGTATTTT.

Only a few counts were recorded for this clone. The chain uses TRBV19 and TRBJ1-5; weak D call: TRBD1 (5 bases). The germline V gene has CDR1 LNHDA and CDR2 SQIVND (reference sequence). CDR3 length: 15 residues. V was shortened by 1 base and J by 5 bases, with 12 bases between the two germline ends. The CDR3 DNA follows: TGTGCCAGTAGTATAGGAAAGGGGCGAGATCAGCCCCAGCATTTT. Translated: CASSIGKGRDQPQHF.

The genes are TRBV7-3 and TRBJ2-7, with D maybe TRBD2 (6 bases). V was cut by 1 base and J by 2 bases, with 12 bases left in between. The CDR3 loop spans 15 amino acids. From germline, CDR1 is SGHTA and CDR2 FQGTGA. The CDR3 is CASSLKGSGPYEQYF. The CDR3 DNA follows: TGTGCCAGCAGCTTAAAGGGTAGCGGTCCCTACGAGCAGTACTTC.

This clone is a singleton in its sample. The chain carries TRBV10-2 and TRBJ2-4; D remains unclear. CDR1 is WSHSY, CDR2 SAAADI, per germline. The CDR3 spans 13 residues. The V gene lost 7 bases and the J gene lost 6 bases, with 13 bases spanning the gap. For the CDR3, the DNA is TGCGCCAGCATGATGACCGAGGCAAACATTCAGTACTTC. It encodes CASMMTEANIQYF.

The V and J genes are TRBV27 and TRBJ2-2, with TRBD2 identical over 10 bases. After removal of 2 bases from V and 2 bases from J, the junction contained 11 bases not matched to a gene. The CDR3 covers 19 residues. The germline gives CDR1 MNHEY, CDR2 SMNVEV (reference sequence). The CDR3 coding sequence is TGTGCCAGCAGTTTAGCACTAGCGGGGTCCTCCGTAAACACCGGGGAGCTGTTTTTT. This gives the protein CASSLALAGSSVNTGELFF.

The genes are TRBV5-4 and TRBJ1-1, with D perhaps matching TRBD1 (6 bases). This CDR3 has 14 residues. The germline gives CDR1 SGHNT, CDR2 YYREEE (reference sequence). V shed 4 bases and J shed 7 bases, with 17 bases lying between them. CDR3 sequence reads: CASSLQTGSDEAFF. The CDR3 nucleotides read TGTGCCAGCAGCCTTCAGACAGGATCGGATGAAGCTTTCTTT.

This sequence joins TRBV4-3 and TRBJ1-2; 10 bases fit TRBD1. CDR1 and CDR2 (germline): LGHNA, YSLEER. After removal of 0 bases from V and 4 bases from J, the junction contained 2 bases not matched to a gene. The CDR3 is made up of 15 amino acids. CDR3 bases: TGCGCCAGCAGCCAAGACCGACAGGGGGCCTATGGCTACACCTTC. The encoded protein is CASSQDRQGAYGYTF.

The V call is TRBV30, the J call TRBJ2-3, with TRBD1 as a possible D gene (6 bases). The V gene's germline CDR1 is GTSNPN and CDR2 SVGIG (reference sequence). V lost 3 bases and J lost 6, with 22 bases in between. The CDR3 totals 16 residues. The CDR3 DNA reads as TGTGCCTGGAGCCAACTCCCCCAGGGGATGAGGGATACGCAGTATTTT. It specifies CAWSQLPQGMRDTQYF. Variable domain in full (rest from reference TRBV30 and TRBJ2-3): SQTIHQWPATLVQPVGSPLSLECTVEGTSNPNLYWYRQAAGRGLQLLFYSVGIGQISSEVPQNLSASRPQDRQFILSSKKLLLSDSGFYLCAWSQLPQGMRDTQYFGPGTRLTVL.

The CDR3: CASSILGDGQPQHF. CDR3 coding DNA: TGTGCCAGTAGTATACTCGGCGACGGTCAGCCCCAGCATTTT. This chain links TRBV19 with TRBJ1-5, with D unclear. The V gene lost 2 bases and the J gene lost 6 bases, with 11 bases spanning the gap. Germline CDR1 reads LNHDA; CDR2 reads SQIVND (reference sequence). The CDR3 runs 14 residues.

The chain links TRBV6-4 to TRBJ2-3; D remains ambiguous. The length of the CDR3 is 13 residues. Trimming pared 5 bases from V and 0 bases from J, leaving 6 bases between. CDR1 and CDR2 from the germline V gene are MRHNA and SNTAGT. CDR3 loop: CASSRFSTDTQYF. CDR3 in DNA: TGTGCCAGCAGTAGGTTTAGCACAGATACGCAGTATTTT.

The chain is built from TRBV7-8 and TRBJ2-1, with D uncertain. The CDR3 sequence is 15 residues long. V gave up 1 base and J gave up 5 bases, with 12 bases separating them. Germline V lookup: CDR1 SGHVS, CDR2 FQNEAQ. The CDR3 bases are TGTGCCAGCAGCTTAGGGGTGGGCCCCCACAATGAGCAGTTCTTC. Translating gives CASSLGVGPHNEQFF. Full variable domain (missing parts from reference TRBV7-8 and TRBJ2-1): GAGVSQSPRYKVAKRGQDVALRCDPISGHVSLFWYQQALGQGPEFLTYFQNEAQLDKSGLPSDRFFAERPEGSVSTLKIQRTQQEDSAVYLCASSLGVGPHNEQFFGPGTRLTVL.